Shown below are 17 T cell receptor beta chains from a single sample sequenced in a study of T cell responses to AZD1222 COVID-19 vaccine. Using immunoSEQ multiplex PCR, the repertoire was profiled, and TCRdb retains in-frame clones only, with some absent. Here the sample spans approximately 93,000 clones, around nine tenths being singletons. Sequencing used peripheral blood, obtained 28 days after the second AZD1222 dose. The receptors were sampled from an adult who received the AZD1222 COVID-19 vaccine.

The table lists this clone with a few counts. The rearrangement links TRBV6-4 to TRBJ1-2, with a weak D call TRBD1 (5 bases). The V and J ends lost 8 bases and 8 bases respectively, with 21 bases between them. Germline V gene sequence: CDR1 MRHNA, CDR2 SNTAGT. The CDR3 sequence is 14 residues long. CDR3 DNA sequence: TGTGCCAGCCCAGGACCCAAGGGCTGGGGGGGCTACACCTTC. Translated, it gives CASPGPKGWGGYTF.

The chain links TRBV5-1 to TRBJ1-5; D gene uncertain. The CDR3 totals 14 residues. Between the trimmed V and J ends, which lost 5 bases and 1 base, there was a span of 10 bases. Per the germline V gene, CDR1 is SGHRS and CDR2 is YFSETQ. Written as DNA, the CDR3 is TGCGCCAGCAGTACGGACGGGAGCAATCAGCCCCAGCATTTT. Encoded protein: CASSTDGSNQPQHF.

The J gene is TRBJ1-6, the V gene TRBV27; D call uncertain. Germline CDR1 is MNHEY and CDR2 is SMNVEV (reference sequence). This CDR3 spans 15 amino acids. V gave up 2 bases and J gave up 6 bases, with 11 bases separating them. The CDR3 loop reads CASSLATRSNSPLHF. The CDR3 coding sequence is TGTGCCAGCAGTTTAGCCACCCGGAGTAATTCACCCCTCCACTTT.

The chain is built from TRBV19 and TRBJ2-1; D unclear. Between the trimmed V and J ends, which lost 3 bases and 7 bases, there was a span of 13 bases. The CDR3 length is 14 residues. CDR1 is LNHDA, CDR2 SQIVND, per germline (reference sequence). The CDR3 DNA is TGTGCCAGTAGTATTTCTGGGCCCCCTAATGAGCAGTTCTTC. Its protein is CASSISGPPNEQFF. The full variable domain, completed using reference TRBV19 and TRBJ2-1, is DGGITQSPKYLFRKEGQNVTLSCEQNLNHDAMYWYRQDPGQGLRLIYYSQIVNDFQKGDIAEGYSVSREKKESFPLTVTSAQKNPTAFYLCASSISGPPNEQFFGPGTRLTVL.

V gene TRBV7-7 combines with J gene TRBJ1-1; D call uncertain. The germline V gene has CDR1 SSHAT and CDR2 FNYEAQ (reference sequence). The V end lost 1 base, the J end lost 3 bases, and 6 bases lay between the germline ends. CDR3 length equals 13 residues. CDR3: CASSLESHTEAFF. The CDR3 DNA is TGTGCCAGCAGCTTAGAGAGCCACACTGAAGCTTTCTTT.

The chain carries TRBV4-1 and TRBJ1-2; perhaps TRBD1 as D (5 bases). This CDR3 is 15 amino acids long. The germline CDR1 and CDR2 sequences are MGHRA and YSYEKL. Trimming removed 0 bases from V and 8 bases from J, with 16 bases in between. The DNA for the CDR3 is TGCGCCAGCAGCCAAGATCAGACACAGGCCTTCGGCTACACCTTC. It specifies CASSQDQTQAFGYTF.

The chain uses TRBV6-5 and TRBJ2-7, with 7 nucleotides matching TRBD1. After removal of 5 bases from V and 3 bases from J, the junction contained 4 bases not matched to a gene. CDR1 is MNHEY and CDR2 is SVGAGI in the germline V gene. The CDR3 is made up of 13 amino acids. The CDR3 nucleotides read TGTGCCAGCAGTACGGACAGGCGCTACGAGCAGTACTTC. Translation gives CASSTDRRYEQYF.

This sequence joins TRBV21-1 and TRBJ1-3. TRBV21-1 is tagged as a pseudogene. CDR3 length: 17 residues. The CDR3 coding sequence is TGTGCCAGCAGCGCCAAAAAGGGGGGGATGTCTGGAAACACCATATATTTT. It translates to CASSAKKGGMSGNTIYF.

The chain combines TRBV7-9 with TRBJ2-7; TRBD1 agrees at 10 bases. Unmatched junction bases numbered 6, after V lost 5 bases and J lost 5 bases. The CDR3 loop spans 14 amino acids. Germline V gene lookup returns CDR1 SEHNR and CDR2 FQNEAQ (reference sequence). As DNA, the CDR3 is TGTGCCAGCAGCCTTCGGGACAGGGGCCACGAGCAGTACTTC. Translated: CASSLRDRGHEQYF.

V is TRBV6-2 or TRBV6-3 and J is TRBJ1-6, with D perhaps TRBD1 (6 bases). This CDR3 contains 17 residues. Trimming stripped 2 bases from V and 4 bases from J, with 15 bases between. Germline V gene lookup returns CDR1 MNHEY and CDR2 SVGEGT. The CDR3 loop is CASSYVRGLPYNSPLHF. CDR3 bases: TGTGCCAGCAGTTACGTCAGGGGCCTGCCTTATAATTCACCCCTCCACTTT.

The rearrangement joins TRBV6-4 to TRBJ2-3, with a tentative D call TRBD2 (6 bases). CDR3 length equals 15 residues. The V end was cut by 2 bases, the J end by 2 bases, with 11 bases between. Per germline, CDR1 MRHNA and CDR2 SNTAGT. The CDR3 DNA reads TGTGCCAGCAGTGACCTGGGCGGGGCCACAGATACGCAGTATTTT. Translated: CASSDLGGATDTQYF.

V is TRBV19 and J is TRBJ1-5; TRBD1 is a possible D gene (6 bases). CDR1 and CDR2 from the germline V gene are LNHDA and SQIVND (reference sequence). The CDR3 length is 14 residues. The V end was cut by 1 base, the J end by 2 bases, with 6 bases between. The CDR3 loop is CASSIAGGNQPQHF. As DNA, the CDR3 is TGTGCCAGTAGTATAGCAGGGGGCAATCAGCCCCAGCATTTT.

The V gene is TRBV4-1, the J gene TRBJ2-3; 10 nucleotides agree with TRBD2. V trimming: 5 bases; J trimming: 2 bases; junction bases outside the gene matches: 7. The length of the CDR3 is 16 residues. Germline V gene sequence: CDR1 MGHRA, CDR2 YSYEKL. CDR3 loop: CASSKSSGGTTDTQYF. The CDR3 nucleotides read TGCGCCAGCAGCAAAAGTAGCGGGGGGACCACAGATACGCAGTATTTT.

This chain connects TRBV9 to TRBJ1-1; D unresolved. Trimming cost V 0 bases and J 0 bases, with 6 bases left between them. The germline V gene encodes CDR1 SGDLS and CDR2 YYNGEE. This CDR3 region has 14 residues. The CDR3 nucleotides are TGTGCCAGCAGCGTAGAGCAGGTGAACACTGAAGCTTTCTTT. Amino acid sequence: CASSVEQVNTEAFF.

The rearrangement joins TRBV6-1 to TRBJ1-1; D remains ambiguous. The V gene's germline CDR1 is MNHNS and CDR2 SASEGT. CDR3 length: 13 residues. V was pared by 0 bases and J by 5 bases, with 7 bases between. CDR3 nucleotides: TGTGCCAGCAGTGAAGCAGGCGGGACTGAAGCTTTCTTT. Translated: CASSEAGGTEAFF.

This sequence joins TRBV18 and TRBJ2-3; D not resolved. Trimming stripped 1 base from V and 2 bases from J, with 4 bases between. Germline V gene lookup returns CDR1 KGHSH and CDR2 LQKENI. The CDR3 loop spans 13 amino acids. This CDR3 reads CASSPQITDTQYF. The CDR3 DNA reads TGTGCCAGCTCACCACAGATCACAGATACGCAGTATTTT.

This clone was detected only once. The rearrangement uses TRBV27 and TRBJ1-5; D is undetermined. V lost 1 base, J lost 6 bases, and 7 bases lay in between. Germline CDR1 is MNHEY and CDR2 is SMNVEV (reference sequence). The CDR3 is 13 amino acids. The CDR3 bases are TGTGCCAGCAGTTTATGGGGTTCTCAGCCCCAGCATTTT. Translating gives CASSLWGSQPQHF.